The 21 T cell receptor beta chains given below trace back to one sample, sequenced in a study of control samples from healthy donors and cancer patients. Assay used: immunoSEQ multiplex PCR; TCRdb lists only in-frame clones, some missing. The table records some 100,000 clones, over 85% of them present only once. The sequencing sample was made of blood. The receptor source for this set is a human donor in good health. The donor label of this sample is uncertain.

Only one count was recorded for this clone. J is TRBJ1-6 and V is TRBV7-8; D is undetermined. Germline CDR1 and CDR2: SGHVS and FQNEAQ. The CDR3 covers 14 residues. Trimming pared 0 bases from V and 10 bases from J, leaving 10 bases between. The CDR3 bases are TGTGCCAGCAGCTTAGCAGAGAGGTCGTCACCCCTCCACTTT. Translation: CASSLAERSSPLHF.

This clone was counted only a few times. J is TRBJ1-1 and V is TRBV19; the match to TRBD1 covers 7 bases. The V and J ends lost 5 bases and 1 base, in that order; junction bases with no gene match: 7. CDR3 length: 15 amino acids. Germline lookup yields CDR1 LNHDA and CDR2 SQIVND (reference sequence). The CDR3 spells CASSPQQGRNTEAFF. In nucleotides, the CDR3 is TGTGCCAGTAGTCCACAACAGGGGAGGAACACTGAAGCTTTCTTT.

J is TRBJ2-7 and V is TRBV10-3; D possibly corresponds to TRBD1 (6 bases). Germline loops: CDR1 ENHRY, CDR2 SYGVKD. V was trimmed by 3 bases and J by 0 bases, leaving 9 bases between them. The CDR3 has 14 residues. CDR3 region: CAISEGGSSYEQYF. CDR3 in DNA: TGTGCCATCAGTGAAGGGGGTAGCTCCTACGAGCAGTACTTC.

Only one count was recorded for this clone. This chain uses TRBV6-2 or TRBV6-3 with TRBJ1-4; TRBD1 is a possible D gene (5 bases). The CDR3 length is 16 residues. In germline, CDR1 is MNHEY, CDR2 SVGEGT. V lost 2 bases to trimming and J lost 0 bases, with 10 bases between them. The CDR3 region is CASSYDRDTTNEKLFF. DNA for the CDR3: TGTGCCAGCAGTTACGACAGAGACACAACTAATGAAAAACTGTTTTTT.

The chain joins TRBV28 to TRBJ1-2; D is unclear. Per germline, CDR1 MDHEN and CDR2 SYDVKM. This CDR3 comprises 13 residues. The V end lost 7 bases, the J end lost 4 bases, and 13 bases lay between the germline ends. CDR3 coding DNA: TGTGCCAGCACCCTCGCCCCACCCTATGGCTACACCTTC. Amino acids: CASTLAPPYGYTF.

The gene calls are TRBV6-4 and TRBJ2-1; D perhaps matches TRBD1 (6 bases). Germline loops: CDR1 MRHNA, CDR2 SNTAGT. This CDR3 spans 14 amino acids. The V end was cut by 5 bases, the J end by 7 bases, with 15 bases between. The CDR3 here is CASSPPGHPNEQFF. The CDR3 coding sequence is TGTGCCAGCAGTCCCCCGGGACACCCAAATGAGCAGTTCTTC.

The chain recombines TRBV19 with TRBJ1-1; no firm D call. V dropped 2 bases and J dropped 3 bases, with 13 bases sitting between them. CDR1 and CDR2 (germline): LNHDA, SQIVND (reference sequence). The length of the CDR3 is 15 residues. CDR3 sequence reads: CASSIFRPTHTEAFF. The CDR3 bases are TGTGCCAGTAGTATATTTCGACCGACCCACACTGAAGCTTTCTTT.

The chain uses TRBV7-9 and TRBJ1-6; tentatively, D is TRBD1 (5 bases). Germline CDR1 and CDR2: SEHNR and FQNEAQ (reference sequence). V lost 3 bases, J lost 10 bases, and 10 bases lay in between. This CDR3 contains 13 residues. This chain's CDR3 is CASSLGQNSPLHF. CDR3 DNA: TGTGCCAGCAGCTTGGGGCAGAACTCACCCCTCCACTTT.

This chain connects TRBV19 to TRBJ2-7, with D tentatively TRBD1 or TRBD2 (5 bases each). Trimming pared 3 bases from V and 2 bases from J, leaving 14 bases between. The germline V gene has CDR1 LNHDA and CDR2 SQIVND (reference sequence). The CDR3 spans 15 residues. CDR3 sequence reads: CASSMGVEPTYEQYF. DNA of the CDR3: TGTGCCAGTAGTATGGGGGTAGAGCCTACCTACGAGCAGTACTTC.

The V gene is TRBV15, the J gene TRBJ1-1; D is unclear. The CDR3 runs to 13 residues. The germline V and J ends were trimmed by 2 bases and 4 bases, with 8 bases remaining between them. Germline V gene data show CDR1 as LNHNV and CDR2 as YYDKDF (reference sequence). The CDR3 here is CATSRPSGTEAFF. In DNA, the CDR3 is TGTGCCACCAGCAGACCCTCCGGCACTGAAGCTTTCTTT.

This sequence joins TRBV18 and TRBJ2-2, with D perhaps TRBD1 (5 bases). Between the trimmed V and J ends, which lost 0 bases and 2 bases, there was a span of 10 bases. CDR1 KGHSH and CDR2 LQKENI come from the germline V gene. This CDR3 contains 16 residues. Written as DNA, the CDR3 is TGTGCCAGCTCACCACCGTCGACAGCAAACACCGGGGAGCTGTTTTTT. It yields the protein CASSPPSTANTGELFF.

The chain employs TRBV6-5 and TRBJ2-7; D remains ambiguous. CDR1 is MNHEY and CDR2 is SVGAGI in the germline V gene. Deletions cut 2 bases from V and 0 bases from J, with 11 bases between. The CDR3 consists of 15 residues. The CDR3 DNA is TGTGCCAGCAGTTACGGGCAGGCGAGCTCCTACGAGCAGTACTTC. Its translation is CASSYGQASSYEQYF.

V and J are TRBV7-9 and TRBJ2-5; D may be TRBD1 (5 bases). CDR3 length: 13 residues. V was clipped by 3 bases and J by 3 bases, with 8 bases between them. Germline CDR1 SEHNR, CDR2 FQNEAQ (reference sequence). This chain's CDR3 is CASSLQGKETQYF. DNA for the CDR3: TGTGCCAGCAGCTTGCAGGGCAAAGAGACCCAGTACTTC.

The CDR3 bases are TGTGCCAGCAGTTTCTCGGAGATCTCTGGAAACACCATATATTTT. Translating it yields CASSFSEISGNTIYF. This chain joins TRBV6-5 and TRBJ1-3; D ambiguous. Germline CDR1 reads MNHEY; CDR2 reads SVGAGI. The V end lost 4 bases, the J end lost 0 bases, and 10 bases lay between the germline ends. This CDR3 has 15 amino acids.

The chain uses TRBV7-9 and TRBJ1-5; D uncertain. Trimming left V 1 base short and J 6 bases short, with 4 bases between. This CDR3 spans 12 amino acids. Germline V lookup: CDR1 SEHNR, CDR2 FQNEAQ (reference sequence). The CDR3 is CASSLGGQPQHF. CDR3 nucleotides: TGTGCCAGCAGCTTAGGTGGTCAGCCCCAGCATTTT. Combining the CDR3 with reference TRBV7-9 and TRBJ1-5 gives the whole variable domain DTGVSQNPRHKITKRGQNVTFRCDPISEHNRLYWYRQTLGQGPEFLTYFQNEAQLEKSRLLSDRFSAERPKGSFSTLEIQRTEQGDSAMYLCASSLGGQPQHFGDGTRLSIL.

The rearrangement uses TRBV27 and TRBJ2-2; tentatively, D is TRBD1 (6 bases). This CDR3 has 17 amino acids. Germline CDR1 reads MNHEY; CDR2 reads SMNVEV (reference sequence). The ends were cut back, 0 bases at V and 8 bases at J, with 19 bases in the middle. The chain's CDR3 is CASSLSWGPGSTGELFF. The CDR3 DNA reads as TGTGCCAGCAGTTTATCGTGGGGGCCTGGGTCGACGGGGGAGCTGTTTTTT.

The chain carries TRBV30 and TRBJ1-6; D gene ambiguous. The CDR3 consists of 13 residues. V was shortened by 2 bases and J by 10 bases, with 12 bases between the two germline ends. Looked up from germline, CDR1 is GTSNPN and CDR2 is SVGIG (reference sequence). DNA for the CDR3: TGTGCCTGGAGTTCCGAGGGAGGATCACCCCTCCACTTT. Amino acids: CAWSSEGGSPLHF.

This clone was recorded once. The genes are TRBV28 and TRBJ1-3; possibly TRBD1 for D (5 bases). Looked up from germline, CDR1 is MDHEN and CDR2 is SYDVKM. This CDR3 spans 15 amino acids. Deletions cut 6 bases from V and 0 bases from J, with 12 bases between. The chain's CDR3 is CASSSGGASGNTIYF. DNA for the CDR3: TGTGCCAGCAGCTCGGGGGGAGCCTCTGGAAACACCATATATTTT.

This chain links TRBV3-1 (or the pseudogene TRBV3-2) with TRBJ1-2, with D unresolved. CDR1 and CDR2 (germline): LGHDT, YNNKEL (reference sequence). Between the trimmed V and J ends, which lost 6 bases and 2 bases, there was a span of 16 bases. The CDR3 extends over 15 amino acids. CDR3 bases: TGTGCCAGCAGTCTTGGTCTGAGGCGGAACTATGGCTACACCTTC. Encoded protein: CASSLGLRRNYGYTF.

This clone was observed once. The chain has TRBV19 and TRBJ2-2, with D tentatively TRBD1 (6 bases). Trimming removed 4 bases at V and 4 bases at J, with 13 bases between. This CDR3 has 15 residues. Germline V CDR1 and CDR2: LNHDA, SQIVND (reference sequence). The CDR3 DNA sequence: TGTGCCAGTAGTAGCCGAAACAGGGTCACCGGGGAGCTGTTTTTT. It is translated as CASSSRNRVTGELFF.

This chain uses TRBV6-4 with TRBJ2-1, with D possibly matching TRBD2 (6 bases). Germline assignment: CDR1 MRHNA and CDR2 SNTAGT. This CDR3 region has 15 residues. Between the trimmed V and J ends, which lost 8 bases and 0 bases, there was a span of 14 bases. This CDR3 reads CASGRGSSSYNEQFF. The CDR3 DNA sequence: TGTGCCAGCGGTCGGGGGTCTAGCTCCTACAATGAGCAGTTCTTC.